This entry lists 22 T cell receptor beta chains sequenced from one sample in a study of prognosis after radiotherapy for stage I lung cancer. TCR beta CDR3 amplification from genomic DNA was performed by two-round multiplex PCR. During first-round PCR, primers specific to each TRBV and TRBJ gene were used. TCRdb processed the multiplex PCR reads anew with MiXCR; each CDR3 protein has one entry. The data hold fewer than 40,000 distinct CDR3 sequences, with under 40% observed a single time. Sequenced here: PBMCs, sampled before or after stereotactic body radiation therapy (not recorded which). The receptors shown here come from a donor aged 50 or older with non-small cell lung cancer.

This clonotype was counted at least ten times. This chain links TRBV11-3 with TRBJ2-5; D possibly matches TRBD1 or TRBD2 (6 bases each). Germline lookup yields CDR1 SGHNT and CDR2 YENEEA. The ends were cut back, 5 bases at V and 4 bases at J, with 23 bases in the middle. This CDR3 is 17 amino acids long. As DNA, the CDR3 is TGTGCCAGCAGCGGAAGCGACGGGGGCTGGGCTGGAGAGACCCAGTACTTC. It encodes CASSGSDGGWAGETQYF.

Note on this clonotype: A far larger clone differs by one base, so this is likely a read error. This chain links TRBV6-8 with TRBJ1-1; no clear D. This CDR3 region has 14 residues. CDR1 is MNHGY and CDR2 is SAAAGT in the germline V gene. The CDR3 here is CASSVRFDNTESFF. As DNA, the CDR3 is TGTGCCAGCAGTGTCCGGTTCGATAACACTGAATCTTTCTTT.

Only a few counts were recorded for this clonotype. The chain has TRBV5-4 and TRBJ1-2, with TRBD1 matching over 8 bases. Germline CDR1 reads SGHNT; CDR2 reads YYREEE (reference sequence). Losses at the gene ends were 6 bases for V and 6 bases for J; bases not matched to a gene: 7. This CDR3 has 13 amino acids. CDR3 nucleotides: TGTGCCAGCATCAATGACAGGGGCCATGGCTACACCTTC. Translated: CASINDRGHGYTF.

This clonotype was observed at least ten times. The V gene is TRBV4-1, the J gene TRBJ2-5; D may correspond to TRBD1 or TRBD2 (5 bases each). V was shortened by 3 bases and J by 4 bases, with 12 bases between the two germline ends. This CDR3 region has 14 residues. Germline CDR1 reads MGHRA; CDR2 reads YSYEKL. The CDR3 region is CASSQGPLVETQYF. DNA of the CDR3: TGCGCCAGCAGCCAGGGACCTCTGGTAGAGACCCAGTACTTC.

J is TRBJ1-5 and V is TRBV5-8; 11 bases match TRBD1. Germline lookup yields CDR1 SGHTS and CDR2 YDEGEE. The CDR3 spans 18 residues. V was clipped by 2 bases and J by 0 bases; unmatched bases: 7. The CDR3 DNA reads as TGTGCCAGCAGCTTAAGGACAGGGGGCGTTTATAGCAATCAGCCCCAGCATTTT. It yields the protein CASSLRTGGVYSNQPQHF.

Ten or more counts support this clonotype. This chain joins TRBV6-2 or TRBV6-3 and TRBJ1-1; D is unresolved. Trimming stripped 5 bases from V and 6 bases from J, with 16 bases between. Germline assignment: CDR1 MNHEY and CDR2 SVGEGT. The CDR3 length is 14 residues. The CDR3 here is CASSELRYRAEAFF. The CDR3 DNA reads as TGTGCCAGCAGTGAATTAAGGTACCGAGCTGAAGCTTTCTTT.

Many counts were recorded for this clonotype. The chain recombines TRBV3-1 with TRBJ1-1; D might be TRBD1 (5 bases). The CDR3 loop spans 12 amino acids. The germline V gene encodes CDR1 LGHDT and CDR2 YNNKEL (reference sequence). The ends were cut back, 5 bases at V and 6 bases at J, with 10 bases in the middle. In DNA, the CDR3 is TGTGCCAGCAGCTTGGACACGGCTGAAGCTTTCTTT. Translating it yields CASSLDTAEAFF.

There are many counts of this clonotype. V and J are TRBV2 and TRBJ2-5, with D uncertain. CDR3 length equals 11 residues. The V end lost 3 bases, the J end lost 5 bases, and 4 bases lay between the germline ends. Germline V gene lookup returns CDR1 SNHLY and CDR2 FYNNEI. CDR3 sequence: CASSEEETQYF. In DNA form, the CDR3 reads TGTGCCAGCAGTGAGGAGGAGACCCAGTACTTC.

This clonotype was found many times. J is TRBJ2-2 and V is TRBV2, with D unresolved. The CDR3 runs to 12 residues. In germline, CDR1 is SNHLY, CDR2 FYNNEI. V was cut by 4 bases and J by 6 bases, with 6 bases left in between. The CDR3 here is CASSVEPGELFF. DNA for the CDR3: TGTGCCAGCAGTGTAGAACCCGGGGAGCTGTTTTTT.

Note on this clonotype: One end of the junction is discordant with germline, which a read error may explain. CDR3 nucleotides: TGTGCCAGCAGTGGGACAGGTGGCCGGTCCTACGATCAGTACTTC. Amino acids: CASSGTGGRSYDQYF. J is TRBJ2-7 and V is TRBV6-2 or TRBV6-3; 8 bases align to TRBD1. Looked up from germline, CDR1 is MNHEY and CDR2 is SVGEGT. CDR3 size: 15 residues.

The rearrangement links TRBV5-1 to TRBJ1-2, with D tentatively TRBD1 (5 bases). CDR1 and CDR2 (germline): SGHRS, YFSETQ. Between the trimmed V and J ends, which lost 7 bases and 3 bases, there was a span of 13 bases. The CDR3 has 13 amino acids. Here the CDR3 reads CASSRQNYYGYTF. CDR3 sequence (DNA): TGCGCCAGCTCCAGACAGAATTACTATGGCTACACCTTC.

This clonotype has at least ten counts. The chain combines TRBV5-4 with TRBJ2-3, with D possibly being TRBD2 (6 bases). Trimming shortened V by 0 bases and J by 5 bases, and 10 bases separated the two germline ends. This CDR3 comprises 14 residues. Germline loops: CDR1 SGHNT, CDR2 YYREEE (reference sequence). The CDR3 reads CASSLVSAGDTQYF. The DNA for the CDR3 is TGTGCCAGCAGCTTGGTTTCAGCGGGAGATACGCAGTATTTT.

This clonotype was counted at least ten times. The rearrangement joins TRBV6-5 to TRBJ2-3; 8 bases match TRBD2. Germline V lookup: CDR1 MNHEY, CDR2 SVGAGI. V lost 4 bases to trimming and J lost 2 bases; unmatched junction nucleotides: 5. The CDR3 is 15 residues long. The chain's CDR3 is CASSSGSGATDTQYF. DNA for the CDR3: TGTGCCAGCAGTTCCGGTAGCGGGGCCACAGATACGCAGTATTTT.

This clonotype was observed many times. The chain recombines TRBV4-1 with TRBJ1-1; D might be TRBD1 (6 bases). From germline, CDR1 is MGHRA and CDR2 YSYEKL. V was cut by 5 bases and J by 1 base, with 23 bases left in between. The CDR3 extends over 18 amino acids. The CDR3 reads CASSKTTPGGSRNTEAFF. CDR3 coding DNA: TGCGCCAGCAGCAAAACAACGCCCGGGGGCAGTAGGAACACTGAAGCTTTCTTT.

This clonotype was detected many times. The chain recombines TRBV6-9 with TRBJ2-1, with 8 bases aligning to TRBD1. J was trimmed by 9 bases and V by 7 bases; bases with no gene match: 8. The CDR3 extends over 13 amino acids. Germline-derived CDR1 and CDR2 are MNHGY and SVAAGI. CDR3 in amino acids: CASNYRGFSEQFF. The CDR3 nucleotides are TGTGCCAGCAACTACAGGGGGTTCAGTGAGCAGTTCTTC.

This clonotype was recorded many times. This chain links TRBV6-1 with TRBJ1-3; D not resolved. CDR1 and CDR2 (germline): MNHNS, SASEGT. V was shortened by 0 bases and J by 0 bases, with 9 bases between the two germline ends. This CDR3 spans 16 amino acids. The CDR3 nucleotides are TGTGCCAGCAGTGAAGCAACGCCAGCCTCTGGAAACACCATATATTTT. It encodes CASSEATPASGNTIYF.

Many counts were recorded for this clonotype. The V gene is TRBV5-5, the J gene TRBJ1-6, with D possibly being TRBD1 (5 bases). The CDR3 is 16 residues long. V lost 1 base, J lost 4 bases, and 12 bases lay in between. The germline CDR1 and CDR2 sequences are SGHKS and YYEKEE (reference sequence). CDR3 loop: CASSLLAGLYNSPLHF. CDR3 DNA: TGTGCCAGCAGCTTGCTGGCAGGGCTATATAATTCACCCCTCCACTTT.

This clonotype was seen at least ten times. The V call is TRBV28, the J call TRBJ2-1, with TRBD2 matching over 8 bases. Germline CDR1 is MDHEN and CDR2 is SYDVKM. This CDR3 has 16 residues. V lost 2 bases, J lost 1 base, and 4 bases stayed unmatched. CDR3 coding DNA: TGTGCCAGCAGTTTAGCGTTAGCGGGGTCCTACAATGAGCAGTTCTTC. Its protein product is CASSLALAGSYNEQFF. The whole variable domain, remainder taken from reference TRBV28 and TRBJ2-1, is DVKVTQSSRYLVKRTGEKVFLECVQDMDHENMFWYRQDPGLGLRLIYFSYDVKMKEKGDIPEGYSVSREKKERFSLILESASTNQTSMYLCASSLALAGSYNEQFFGPGTRLTVL.

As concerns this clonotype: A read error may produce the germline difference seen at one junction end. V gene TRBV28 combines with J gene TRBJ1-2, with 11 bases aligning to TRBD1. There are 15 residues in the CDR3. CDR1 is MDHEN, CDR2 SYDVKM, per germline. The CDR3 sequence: CASRIGTGGNYGYTF. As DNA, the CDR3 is TGTGCAAGCAGGATAGGGACAGGGGGAAACTATGGCTACACCTTC.

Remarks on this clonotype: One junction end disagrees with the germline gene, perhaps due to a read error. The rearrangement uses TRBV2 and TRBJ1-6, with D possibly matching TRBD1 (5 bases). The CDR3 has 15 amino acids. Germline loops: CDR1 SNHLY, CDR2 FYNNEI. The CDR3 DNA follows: TGTGCAAGCAGAGACAGATACGGAGAAAATTCACCCCTCCACTTT. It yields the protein CASRDRYGENSPLHF.

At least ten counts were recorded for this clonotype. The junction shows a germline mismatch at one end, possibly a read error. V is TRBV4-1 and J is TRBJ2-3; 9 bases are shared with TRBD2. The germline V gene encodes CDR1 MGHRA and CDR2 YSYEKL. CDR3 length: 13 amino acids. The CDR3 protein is CASSQDRGGRVGF. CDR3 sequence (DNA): TGCGCCAGCAGCCAAGATCGCGGCGGGAGGGTAGGTTTT.

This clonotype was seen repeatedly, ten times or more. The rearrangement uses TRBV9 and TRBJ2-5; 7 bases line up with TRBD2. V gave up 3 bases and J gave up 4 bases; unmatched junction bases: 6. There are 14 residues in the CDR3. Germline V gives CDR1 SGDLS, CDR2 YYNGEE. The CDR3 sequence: CASSERLARETQYF. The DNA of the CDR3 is TGTGCCAGCAGCGAGAGACTAGCCCGAGAGACCCAGTACTTC.